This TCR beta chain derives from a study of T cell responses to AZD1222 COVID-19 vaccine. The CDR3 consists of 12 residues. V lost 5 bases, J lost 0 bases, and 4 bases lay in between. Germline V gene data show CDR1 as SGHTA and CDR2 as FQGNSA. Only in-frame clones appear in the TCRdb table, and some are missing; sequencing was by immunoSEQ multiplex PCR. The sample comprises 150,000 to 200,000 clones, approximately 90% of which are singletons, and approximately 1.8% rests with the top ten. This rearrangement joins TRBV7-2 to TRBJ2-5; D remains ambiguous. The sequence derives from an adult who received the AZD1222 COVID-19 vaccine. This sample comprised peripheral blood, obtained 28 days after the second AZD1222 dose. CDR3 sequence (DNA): TGTGCCAGCAGCGGATACCAAGAGACCCAGTACTTC. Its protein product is CASSGYQETQYF.